The entry below describes one T cell receptor (beta chain). This CDR3 has 16 residues. Trimming removed 3 bases at V and 5 bases at J, with 16 bases between. The germline CDR1 and CDR2 sequences are KGHSH and LQKENI. The data were produced by immunoSEQ multiplex PCR, yet TCRdb's version contains in-frame clones alone and is incomplete. The sample has tens of thousands of clones, about 61% seen once; the top ten hold around 50%. Donors comprised healthy HIV-negative adults lacking recent acute infections or vaccinations. Every one of the donors was a Caucasian adult that lived in Nashville, Tennessee. With CCR7-negative CD45RA+ TemRA cells, CD45RO+ cells were combined in CD8 memory. This specimen comes from a study of shared clonotypes between healthy human individuals. At the level of the study: Each donor's CD8 memory used one plate, CD8 naive two, each CD4 subset three.

The J gene is TRBJ2-2, the V gene TRBV18, with D perhaps matching TRBD2 (6 bases). This receptor was obtained from a man aged 30 to 45 in good health. Material: memory CD8+ T cells sorted from blood. The subset is: CD45RO+ cells pooled with CCR7-negative TemRA cells. The CDR3 here is CASSPAGPGGTGELFF. DNA of the CDR3: TGTGCCAGCTCACCTGCGGGGCCAGGAGGAACCGGGGAGCTGTTTTTT.